This T cell receptor beta chain appears in the sequencing data of a study of cytomegalovirus exposure and HLA in healthy donors. PCR employed 60 Vbeta and 13 Jbeta primers. TCRdb keeps only in-frame clones here, not all; method: immunoSEQ multiplex PCR. This table has about 110,000 clones, 77% appearing once. A word on this clone: Its antigen is currently unknown.

Germline V lookup: CDR1 SGHRS, CDR2 YFSETQ. This CDR3 has 15 residues. Losses at the gene ends were 4 bases for V and 5 bases for J; bases not matched to a gene: 5. Findings and caveats of the study: Later analysis showed most CMV-associated TCR beta chains appearing HLA-restricted.

Sequenced: PBMCs. The V call is TRBV5-1, the J call TRBJ2-7, with TRBD2 identical over 14 bases. The source of this sequence is a male donor in good health and CMV-seronegative. Written as DNA, the CDR3 is TGCGCCAGCAGCAGGACTAGCGGGAGGTCCAACGAGCAGTACTTC. Its protein is CASSRTSGRSNEQYF. Filled out from reference TRBV5-1 and TRBJ2-7, the complete variable domain reads KAGVTQTPRYLIKTRGQQVTLSCSPISGHRSVSWYQQTPGQGLQFLFEYFSETQRNKGNFPGRFSGRQFSNSRSEMNVSTLELGDSALYLCASSRTSGRSNEQYFGPGTRLTVT.